Below, one T cell receptor beta chain is given with its context. It has no known antigen specificity. Per-base quality was not reported, and no clone a single base away is much larger than it. Trimming accounts for 0 bases at V and 2 bases at J, while the number of junction bases matched to no gene is 1. As encoded in the germline V gene, CDR1 is SGHRS while CDR2 is YFSETQ. Its CDR3 holds 16 amino acids, cysteine through phenylalanine. CDR3 DNA only is kept here, 48 bases in frame from base 1. The data were taken from a study of blood T cell repertoires in COVID-19 (dated by TCRdb to the early 2020s). Study-level background: Samples from collaborators originated in the United States, Italy and Spain and spanned both the acute and convalescent phases of COVID-19. The prospective study material was composed of cDNA or gDNA derived from T cells, B-cell-depleted T cells, or PBMCs. A freely available public database, intended as a resource for researchers studying the immune response to SARS-CoV-2, is where the repertoires were released. Subjects who had been exposed to COVID-19, were actively infected with it, or had recovered from it provided the deeply sampled blood TCRbeta repertoires that made up the dataset. The sample metadata nearly always contained a de-identified subject ID, COVID-19 status, age in years and sex. The samples were drawn from two sources: the first 160 participants of the ongoing ImmuneRACE study, and about 1,300 subjects contributed by 6 global collaborators. Where available, HLA class I and class II types were obtained from metadata supplied by the sample provider rather than from assay-based typing. The full study reports these points: The quantity of clinical and demographic metadata differed by source and by participant and was supplied without curation.

Collaborating institutions collected whole blood in K2EDTA tubes following their own protocols. For TCRbeta analysis, collaborator samples were shipped as frozen whole blood, as isolated PBMCs, or as DNA extracted from either sample type. TCRbeta CDR3 regions were amplified from genomic DNA using the immunoSEQ Assay, a bias-controlled multiplex PCR. As for the authors' bioinformatics: Within the assay, amplification of reference gene primers was used to estimate how many nucleated cells each sample contained. Sequence reads were collapsed and filtered to measure the absolute abundance of every unique TCRbeta CDR3 rearrangement. For each sample, productive Simpson clonality was calculated by taking the square root of Simpson's diversity index across productive rearrangements. In TCRdb, the immuneACCESS table is reduced to in-frame sequences with V and J assigned. These tables do not hold every clone; where another copy was compared, an unresolved V gene accounts for under half, and the others remain unexplained. That table is the source of V, J and clone size, and D and trimming were worked out from the DNA. In all, the sample holds more than 95,000 clones, and 84% of those were seen once. More than 20% of the sample is in the top ten clones.

This chain is built from TRBV5-1 and TRBJ2-3; TRBD2 aligns with 12 central bases. Sequenced input: peripheral blood. The TCR was taken from a man between 60 and 70 years old with acute or convalescent COVID-19. CDR3 sequence: CASSLGLAGDTDTQYF. The nucleotide sequence is given as TGCGCCAGCAGCTTGGGACTAGCGGGGGACACAGATACGCAGTATTTT.